Reported below is one TCR beta chain. Its target is not known. These data come from a study of human T cells and chemical hapten exposure. Study context: Patch testing was performed with 0.01% DPC on the upper back, with reading at 6 days.

Time point specified: patch test 2, 6 weeks after DPC sensitization. Documented treatment: therapeutic diphenylcyclopropenone sensitization with weekly scalp DPC. Study-level findings and limits: Each of the donors had alopecia, so their immune responses may not resemble those of healthy people. With regard to DPC sensitization, TCRs above 1 in 1000 frequency did not change.

The CDR3 is 14 amino acids. V was cut by 6 bases and J by 4 bases, with 13 bases left in between. TCRdb re-called the RACE reads through MiXCR, storing one row per CDR3 protein. In the table there are around 130,000 distinct CDR3 sequences, roughly 10% of which are singletons. Here the sequenced sample was whole blood, taken in connection with sensitization to the hapten diphenylcyclopropenone (DPC). The origin of this receptor is a woman aged 50 to 65 with alopecia areata. Some clones in this sample may be carry-over from other donors' samples. This chain links TRBV12-3 or TRBV12-4 with TRBJ2-1; D ambiguous. CDR3 in amino acids: CASSLSDLYNEQFF. The CDR3 DNA is TGTGCCAGCAGCCTCTCCGATCTTTACAATGAGCAGTTCTTC.